Included here is one T cell receptor beta chain sequence, with context. The data were obtained in a study of shared clonotypes between healthy human individuals. Repertoires were generated with immunoSEQ multiplex PCR, while TCRdb's copy carries only in-frame clones and drops some. The sample shows about 2 million clones, about 94% of them seen only once. Cells designated naive CD8 were CD45RO-negative and were positively selected for CCR7, with terminally differentiated effector memory CD45RA+ cells excluded. This receptor was obtained from a man between 18 and 29 years old in good health. Material: naive CD8+ T cells sorted from blood.

For the CDR3, the DNA is TGTGCCTGGAGTGCGCAAGTAGGTCTTACCTCCTATGGCTACACCTTC. It yields the protein CAWSAQVGLTSYGYTF. V usage is TRBV30 and J usage is TRBJ1-2; D gene unclear. Looked up from germline, CDR1 is GTSNPN and CDR2 is SVGIG (reference sequence). The CDR3 covers 16 residues. The V end was cut by 1 base, the J end by 4 bases, with 19 bases between.